The 31 T cell receptor beta chains listed next were all sequenced from one sample in a study of cytotoxic CD8 clonotypes in ibrutinib-treated CLL. Profiled with immunoSEQ multiplex PCR; TCRdb holds only in-frame clones, not every one. Here the sample spans around 330,000 clones, 67% being singletons. The source was PBMCs, collected after 36 months of ibrutinib treatment. All receptors come from a human donor with chronic lymphocytic leukemia.

The chain links TRBV15 to TRBJ2-1; a possible D gene is TRBD1 (5 bases). This CDR3 comprises 13 residues. CDR1 LNHNV and CDR2 YYDKDF come from the germline V gene (reference sequence). Trimming took off 3 bases at V and 4 bases at J, with 7 bases between the two ends. CDR3 DNA: TGTGCCACCAGCAGGGACATATACAATGAGCAGTTCTTC. It specifies CATSRDIYNEQFF.

This clone was counted only a few times. The rearrangement links TRBV15 to TRBJ2-3; the match to TRBD2 covers 11 bases. The germline gives CDR1 LNHNV, CDR2 YYDKDF (reference sequence). The CDR3 length is 17 residues. V lost 0 bases and J lost 3; bases outside the gene matches: 5. The CDR3 DNA sequence: TGTGCCACCAGCAGAGAGTCTAGCGGGGGGTTGACAGATACGCAGTATTTT. This sequence encodes CATSRESSGGLTDTQYF.

The sample holds a few counts of this clone. The chain carries TRBV5-6 and TRBJ2-1; 9 bases fit TRBD2. Trimming took 1 base from V and 4 from J; bases not matched to a gene: 12. The CDR3 spans 18 residues. The V gene's germline CDR1 is SGHDT and CDR2 YYEEEE. The CDR3 DNA reads TGTGCCAGCAGCTTGAGCGTCTTAGCGGGAGCGGATTACAATGAGCAGTTCTTC. Translated: CASSLSVLAGADYNEQFF.

This clone was counted once. The V call is TRBV5-8, the J call TRBJ2-4; 8 bases line up with TRBD1. Per germline, CDR1 SGHTS and CDR2 YDEGEE. CDR3 size: 18 residues. V lost 2 bases and J lost 6; bases outside the gene matches: 16. CDR3 nucleotides: TGTGCCAGCAGCTTCAGGGGGCAGTGGATATACCGCGGAAACATTCAGTACTTC. This codes for CASSFRGQWIYRGNIQYF. Full variable domain (rest looked up from reference TRBV5-8 and TRBJ2-4): EAGVTQSPTHLIKTRGQQATLRCSPISGHTSVYWYQQALGLGLQFLLWYDEGEERNRGNFPPRFSGRQFPNYSSELNVNALELEDSALYLCASSFRGQWIYRGNIQYFGAGTRLSVL.

J is TRBJ2-1 and V is TRBV10-3; D may be TRBD1 (6 bases). V was clipped by 2 bases and J by 7 bases, with 15 bases between them. The CDR3 runs to 15 residues. Germline CDR1 and CDR2: ENHRY and SYGVKD. The CDR3 here is CAISEGGLTANEQFF. Written as DNA, the CDR3 is TGTGCCATCAGTGAGGGGGGCCTGACTGCGAATGAGCAGTTCTTC.

The CDR3 loop reads CASSLGLASETDTQYF. CDR3 in DNA: TGCGCCAGCAGCTTGGGACTAGCCTCTGAGACAGATACGCAGTATTTT. This rearrangement joins TRBV5-1 to TRBJ2-3; 7 bases align to TRBD2. Germline V gene data show CDR1 as SGHRS and CDR2 as YFSETQ. CDR3 length: 16 amino acids. Unmatched junction bases numbered 7, after V lost 0 bases and J lost 3 bases.

The genes are TRBV12-5 and TRBJ2-7; the match to TRBD1 covers 8 bases. The CDR3 has 18 residues. J gave up 2 bases and V 1 base, and 13 bases lay outside the gene matches. From germline, CDR1 is LGHNT and CDR2 FRNRAP. The CDR3 DNA reads TGTGCTAGTGGTTTGGCCCATATATGGACAGGGCAAACCTACGAGCAGTACTTC. Amino acids: CASGLAHIWTGQTYEQYF.

This clone was counted only a few times. The chain is built from TRBV27 and TRBJ2-4; D is uncertain. The CDR3 length is 13 residues. The V end was cut by 8 bases, the J end by 2 bases, with 10 bases between. CDR1 and CDR2 from the germline V gene are MNHEY and SMNVEV (reference sequence). CDR3 in amino acids: CASAVGSKNIQYF. In nucleotides, the CDR3 is TGTGCCAGCGCGGTTGGGTCCAAAAACATTCAGTACTTC.

The rearrangement links TRBV20-1 to TRBJ2-7; D not certain. The CDR3 has 11 residues. Germline-derived CDR1 and CDR2 are DFQATT and SNEGSKA (reference sequence). V lost 6 bases and J lost 4, with 10 bases in between. As DNA, the CDR3 is TGCAGTGCCGAAGACACGTACGAGCAGTACTTC. Protein product: CSAEDTYEQYF.

The CDR3 loop reads CASSPWTGGNTIYF. The CDR3 DNA reads TGTGCCAGCAGCCCTTGGACGGGCGGAAACACCATATATTTT. This chain links TRBV7-2 with TRBJ1-3; D gene uncertain. Trimming cost V 5 bases and J 4 bases, with 12 bases left between them. This CDR3 is 14 amino acids long. The germline CDR1 and CDR2 sequences are SGHTA and FQGNSA.

The chain has TRBV6-6 and TRBJ1-6; D is uncertain. Trimming took off 7 bases at V and 10 bases at J, with 20 bases between the two ends. This CDR3 contains 15 residues. Per the germline V gene, CDR1 is MNHNY and CDR2 is SVGAGI (reference sequence). In DNA, the CDR3 is TGTGCCAGCACGGTAGGGCTAACTCGGAACTCACCCCTCCACTTT. Translation: CASTVGLTRNSPLHF.

CDR3 loop: CASSPARGYMETQYF. The CDR3 DNA is TGTGCCAGCTCACCGGCCAGGGGTTACATGGAGACCCAGTACTTC. J is TRBJ2-5 and V is TRBV18, with a possible D match to TRBD1 (6 bases). The germline V and J ends were trimmed by 3 bases and 5 bases, with 16 bases remaining between them. The CDR3 spans 15 residues. CDR1 and CDR2 from the germline V gene are KGHSH and LQKENI.

CDR3 sequence (DNA): TGTGCCAGCAGCCATGGGGGGGACACTGAAGCTTTCTTT. Translation gives CASSHGGDTEAFF. The rearrangement uses TRBV7-3 and TRBJ1-1, with D tentatively TRBD1 (5 bases). Germline V gene data show CDR1 as SGHTA and CDR2 as FQGTGA. The CDR3 consists of 13 residues. V was shortened by 5 bases and J by 3 bases, with 10 bases between the two germline ends.

There are a few counts of this clone. The rearrangement links TRBV19 to TRBJ2-2, with TRBD1 identical over 10 bases. There are 16 residues in the CDR3. V lost 1 base, J lost 7 bases, and 6 bases stayed unmatched. CDR1 LNHDA and CDR2 SQIVND come from the germline V gene (reference sequence). This chain's CDR3 is CASSIARQGAGGELFF. In DNA, the CDR3 is TGTGCCAGTAGTATAGCCCGACAGGGGGCAGGCGGGGAGCTGTTTTTT.

In regard to this clone: A read error may account for a junction end that differs from germline. V and J are TRBV7-8 and TRBJ2-7; D perhaps matches TRBD1 (5 bases). This CDR3 has 15 residues. CDR1 and CDR2 (germline): SGHVS, FQNEAQ. The CDR3 region has the DNA TGCGCCAGCAGCCAAGGGCGGTCAGGGTTCAACGAGCAGTACTTC. Translation: CASSQGRSGFNEQYF.

The chain has TRBV19 and TRBJ1-1; a possible D gene is TRBD1 (5 bases). Germline CDR1 reads LNHDA; CDR2 reads SQIVND (reference sequence). This CDR3 has 13 residues. Trimming left V 7 bases short and J 1 base short, with 10 bases between. This CDR3 reads CASTSTGNTEAFF. Here the CDR3 DNA reads TGTGCCAGTACCTCCACAGGGAACACTGAAGCTTTCTTT.

This clone was counted a few times. The CDR3 nucleotides read TGTGCCACCACCGGGACGACAACCGGAGATACGCAGTATTTT. Encoded protein: CATTGTTTGDTQYF. The chain carries TRBV7-8 and TRBJ2-3; D is tentatively TRBD1 or TRBD2 (5 bases each). Germline CDR1 is SGHVS and CDR2 is FQNEAQ. V was shortened by 10 bases and J by 5 bases, with 19 bases between the two germline ends. The CDR3 runs 14 residues.

The V and J genes are TRBV5-4 and TRBJ2-3; 13 nucleotides align to TRBD2. The CDR3 contains 16 residues. J lost 3 bases, V lost 4 bases, and 5 bases had no gene match. Germline lookup yields CDR1 SGHNT and CDR2 YYREEE (reference sequence). The CDR3 here is CASSPRTSGGTDTQYF. CDR3 coding DNA: TGTGCCAGCAGCCCCCGGACTAGCGGGGGTACAGATACGCAGTATTTT.

This chain links TRBV27 with TRBJ1-5; D gene uncertain. CDR3 length equals 12 residues. Trimming stripped 8 bases from V and 3 bases from J, with 8 bases between. Per germline, CDR1 MNHEY and CDR2 SMNVEV (reference sequence). For the CDR3, the DNA is TGTGCCAGCCCCGGGATCAATCAGCCCCAGCATTTT. Translated, it gives CASPGINQPQHF.

The chain links TRBV4-1 to TRBJ2-7, with 11 bases aligning to TRBD2. Germline V gene lookup returns CDR1 MGHRA and CDR2 YSYEKL. This CDR3 region has 16 residues. V dropped 1 base and J dropped 3; count of bases not matched to a gene: 5. CDR3 loop: CASSQGSSGGGYEQYF. The CDR3 DNA sequence: TGCGCCAGCAGCCAAGGAAGTAGCGGGGGGGGCTACGAGCAGTACTTC.

J is TRBJ2-5 and V is TRBV12-5; D not certain. The CDR3 is 18 residues long. The germline V gene encodes CDR1 LGHNT and CDR2 FRNRAP. Deletions cut 3 bases from V and 1 base from J, with 21 bases between. The CDR3 bases are TGTGCTAGTGGTTTTTTCCCTCGGACCCAATCCCCCCAAGAGACCCAGTACTTC. Translated, it gives CASGFFPRTQSPQETQYF.

The chain recombines TRBV4-1 with TRBJ2-2; 7 nucleotides line up with TRBD1. This CDR3 contains 16 residues. After removal of 6 bases from V and 4 bases from J, the junction contained 11 bases not matched to a gene. Per the germline V gene, CDR1 is MGHRA and CDR2 is YSYEKL. CDR3 residues: CASSLTGTAITGELFF. The CDR3 DNA follows: TGCGCCAGCAGTCTCACCGGGACAGCGATCACCGGGGAGCTGTTTTTT.

This chain joins TRBV10-3 and TRBJ1-5; weak D call: TRBD1 (6 bases). This CDR3 has 14 amino acids. Germline lookup yields CDR1 ENHRY and CDR2 SYGVKD. The ends were cut back, 6 bases at V and 3 bases at J, with 12 bases in the middle. The CDR3 DNA follows: TGTGCCATCAGGGAGGACAGTTTCAATCAGCCCCAGCATTTT. Translation: CAIREDSFNQPQHF.

The chain uses TRBV29-1 and TRBJ2-1, with D perhaps TRBD1 (6 bases). Trimming removed 4 bases at V and 1 base at J, with 17 bases between. The CDR3 sequence is 16 residues long. Germline V gene lookup returns CDR1 SQVTM and CDR2 ANQGSEA. CDR3 region: CSVALEYGTSYNEQFF. The CDR3 coding sequence is TGCAGCGTTGCGCTGGAATACGGGACATCCTACAATGAGCAGTTCTTC.

The chain carries TRBV6-1 and TRBJ1-5; D uncertain. This CDR3 has 12 residues. Germline CDR1 is MNHNS and CDR2 is SASEGT. The V and J ends lost 6 bases and 1 base respectively, with 4 bases between them. The CDR3 here is CASRWSNQPQHF. CDR3 sequence (DNA): TGTGCCAGCAGATGGAGCAATCAGCCCCAGCATTTT.

V and J are TRBV5-1 and TRBJ2-1; 7 bases are shared with TRBD1. The trim removed 0 bases at V and 8 bases at J, leaving 5 bases unmatched. The CDR3 consists of 14 residues. Germline V gene data show CDR1 as SGHRS and CDR2 as YFSETQ. The CDR3 DNA reads TGCGCCAGCAGCTTGGCCGGTCAGGGGGATGAGCAGTTCTTC. Amino acid sequence: CASSLAGQGDEQFF.

The chain joins TRBV5-4 to TRBJ2-7; 13 bases agree with TRBD2. The J segment lost 3 bases and the V segment lost 2 bases, leaving 8 bases of the junction unmatched. Germline-derived CDR1 and CDR2 are SGHNT and YYREEE (reference sequence). This CDR3 spans 17 amino acids. The CDR3 loop is CASSFGLAGVELYEQYF. DNA of the CDR3: TGTGCCAGCAGCTTCGGACTAGCGGGGGTAGAGCTCTACGAGCAGTACTTC.

V and J are TRBV7-6 and TRBJ2-7; 7 bases are a match to TRBD2. J was trimmed by 2 bases and V by 5 bases; bases with no gene match: 6. In germline, CDR1 is SGHVS, CDR2 FNYEAQ. The CDR3 consists of 14 residues. CDR3 DNA sequence: TGTGCCAGCAGCCCTAGCGGCCGTACCTACGAGCAGTACTTC. It encodes CASSPSGRTYEQYF.

The chain combines TRBV12-5 with TRBJ2-1, with TRBD2 identical over 13 bases. The germline CDR1 and CDR2 sequences are LGHNT and FRNRAP. This CDR3 spans 17 amino acids. V shed 0 bases and J 4 bases; nucleotides not matched to a gene: 3. The CDR3 region has the DNA TGTGCTAGTGGTTTGGTACTAGCGGGAGGGGCTTACAATGAGCAGTTCTTC. The encoded protein is CASGLVLAGGAYNEQFF.

Here the CDR3 DNA reads TGTGCCAGCAGCTGGGTAAACTCCGGGACTAGCGGGAGTTGGATTTACGAGCAGTACTTC. Translated, it gives CASSWVNSGTSGSWIYEQYF. The chain recombines TRBV27 with TRBJ2-7; TRBD2 agrees at 14 bases. Trimming cost V 6 bases and J 4 bases; bases outside gene matches: 20. This CDR3 comprises 20 residues. Germline V gene data show CDR1 as MNHEY and CDR2 as SMNVEV (reference sequence).

With respect to this clone: Other nucleotide sequences from this sample produce the same CDR3. The chain uses TRBV28 and TRBJ2-5; perhaps D is TRBD1 or TRBD2 (5 bases each). V lost 2 bases to trimming and J lost 3 bases, with 7 bases between them. This CDR3 is built from 13 residues. Germline-derived CDR1 and CDR2 are MDHEN and SYDVKM. Here the CDR3 DNA reads TGTGCCAGCAGTTTAGGGGGAGAAGAGACCCAGTACTTC. Amino acid sequence: CASSLGGEETQYF.